The clone carrying this T cell receptor beta chain was recorded once. Antigen specificity is unknown. Germline assignment: CDR1 MNHNY and CDR2 SVGAGI (reference sequence). J lost 3 bases, V lost 10 bases, and 7 bases had no gene match. The CDR3 extends over 13 amino acids. The sample comes from a study of memory CD4+ T cells and cytomegalovirus serostatus. Some clones are missing from TCRdb's copy, which holds only in-frame ones; the method was immunoSEQ multiplex PCR. The sample has over 55,000 clones; roughly four fifths are singletons. Findings and caveats of the study: Of 150 to 200 reported CMV TCRbeta sequences, 60 to 85 were found in memory CD4+ repertoires.

The sort gate was single viable CD3+CD4+CD8-CD45RO+ cells for memory CD4+ T cells. The specimen was memory CD4+ T cells from blood. The clonotype was recovered from an adult in good health and CMV-seronegative. V and J are TRBV6-6 and TRBJ1-1, with TRBD1 matching over 8 bases. DNA of the CDR3: TGTGCCACCCGGCAGGGGGCGTACACTGAAGCTTTCTTT. Protein product: CATRQGAYTEAFF.